The 3 T cell receptor beta chains given below trace back to one sample, sequenced in a study of T cells after posttransplantation cyclophosphamide. TCRdb's table, derived via immunoSEQ multiplex PCR, lists solely in-frame clones and lacks some. Singletons are absent from the sample, which has about 1,700 clones. Cyclophosphamide on days +3 and +4 followed busulfan-fludarabine conditioning and a marrow graft. Sequencing used PBMCs, obtained 33 days after allogeneic stem cell transplant with posttransplant cyclophosphamide. Source of these receptors: a female patient in her 60s who received an allogeneic stem cell transplant from a related donor and was CMV-positive. The T cells may partly be graft donor cells.

This clone showed up many times. The V and J genes are TRBV2 and TRBJ1-1; TRBD1 agrees at 7 bases. V lost 8 bases, J lost 6 bases, and 15 bases stayed unmatched. Germline values: CDR1 SNHLY, CDR2 FYNNEI. The CDR3 is made up of 15 amino acids. The chain's CDR3 is CASAPRQGRMAEAFF. DNA for the CDR3: TGTGCCAGCGCCCCCCGACAGGGAAGGATGGCTGAAGCTTTCTTT.

This clone is deemed medium-sized (0.01 to 0.1%). This chain connects TRBV6-2 or TRBV6-3 to TRBJ1-2; D gene uncertain. Germline values: CDR1 MNHEY, CDR2 SVGEGT. V lost 2 bases and J lost 5, with 15 bases in between. CDR3 size: 15 residues. CDR3 sequence: CASSYDGGDSYGYTF. DNA for the CDR3: TGTGCCAGCAGTTACGATGGAGGCGACTCATATGGCTACACCTTC.

This clone was seen repeatedly, ten times or more. The V and J genes are TRBV25-1 and TRBJ1-5; the D is unclear. The CDR3 has 14 residues. CDR1 is MGHDK and CDR2 is SYGVNS in the germline V gene. Trimming took 1 base from V and 0 from J, leaving 4 bases between them. CDR3 region: CASSESLSNQPQHF. CDR3 nucleotides: TGTGCCAGCAGTGAATCCCTTAGCAATCAGCCCCAGCATTTT.